This TCR beta chain comes out of a study of OX40 agonist ivuxolimab in advanced cancers. The study in broad terms: Ivuxolimab was an agonistic, fully human IgG2 monoclonal antibody directed against OX40 (CD134), a costimulatory receptor. Intravenous ivuxolimab was administered to patients every 2 weeks at six dose levels: 0.01, 0.1, 0.3, 1.5, 3 and 10 mg/kg. Of the 50 to 55 dose-escalation patients, hepatocellular carcinoma was present in around 19, melanoma in approximately 15, renal cell carcinoma in 9 and head and neck cancer in 9. A male proportion of around 83% and a mean age of around 60 years, ranging from roughly 23 to 80, were recorded for the dose-escalation cohort. Prior anti-PD-1, anti-PD-L1 or anti-CTLA-4 therapy was permitted, and 35% to 40% of dose-escalation patients had received checkpoint inhibitors. Partial responses were achieved by three dose-escalation patients, of whom one had hepatocellular carcinoma and two had cutaneous melanoma. Peripheral TCRbeta sequencing aimed to test whether ivuxolimab altered TCR sequence diversity and caused clonal T-cell expansion. The paper describes the monotherapy dose-escalation part (N of about 52 patients) of the phase I trial of ivuxolimab. The paper's findings and limits, for the study overall: Low levels of normalized T-cell clonal expansion were also seen in some nonresponding patients. Antigen specificity was not determined for the clonally expanded peripheral T cells. At doses of 0.1 to 3.0 mg/kg, clonal expansion of both CD4+ and CD8+ T cells in blood was seen between baseline and week 6. After ivuxolimab, CD8+ T cells had more expanded clones than CD4+ T cells on average. In the 0.1-3.0 mg/kg groups, partial responders had among the lowest normalized peripheral clonal expansion, particularly in CD8+ T cells.

Concerning this clone: This receptor's antigen is unknown. No base quality values were provided; no much bigger clone lies one nucleotide off.

The trial excluded patients who had a history of autoimmune disease or who were on systemic immunosuppression. Peripheral blood for TCR sequencing was collected from all dose cohorts at baseline, on cycle 4 day 1, and on cycle 7 day 1. Samples came from an open-label, multicenter, first-in-human phase I dose-escalation trial of ivuxolimab. The trial enrolled adults with locally advanced or metastatic head and neck squamous cell, hepatocellular, melanoma or renal cell carcinoma. CD4+ and CD8+ T cells were sorted separately from peripheral blood before TCR sequencing. CDR1 and CDR2 are drawn from the germline V gene: SGHTA, FQGNSA. Trimming removed 5 bases from V and 5 bases from J, leaving 22 bases between the germline ends. The CDR3 has 16 amino acids, counting the end cysteine and phenylalanine. Only CDR3 DNA is held: 48 bases, read in frame from base 1. For sequencing of the TCRbeta CDR3 region, genomic DNA was extracted from the sorted cells. The immunoSEQ Assay was used to sequence the TCRbeta CDR3 regions. TCRdb carries this immuneACCESS record with in-frame sequences only. Its versions omit some clonotypes, under half of them owing to an unresolved V gene in the studies checked, with the rest unexplained. This sample holds about 90,000 clones; about 90% were observed only once. The ten largest clones add up to about 1.6% of the sample.

This specimen consisted of CD4+ or CD8+ T cells sorted from blood, obtained in a trial of the OX40 agonist ivuxolimab. The sequence came from an adult with an advanced solid tumor such as melanoma, head and neck, liver or kidney cancer. The chain was built from TRBV7-2 and TRBJ2-7; D gene: possibly TRBD2, on 6 matching bases. The CDR3 in this case is CASSRNRDSSDHEQYF. The sequence in DNA is TGTGCCAGCAGCCGGAACCGGGACTCCAGCGACCACGAGCAGTACTTC.